These 26 T cell receptor beta chains originate from one sample sequenced in a study of T cells after yellow fever vaccination. TCRdb redid the calling of the 5' RACE reads with MiXCR, one entry per CDR3 protein. The sample shows about 75,000 distinct CDR3 sequences, around 7% of them seen only once. This specimen was CD8+ T cells sorted from PBMCs, taken 9 to 10 days after the first yellow fever vaccination. The receptors here all came from a man between 18 and 29 years old who received the YFV17D yellow fever vaccine.

In this sample, this clonotype turned up a few times. The rearrangement joins TRBV29-1 to TRBJ2-5; D is possibly TRBD1 (6 bases). In germline, CDR1 is SQVTM, CDR2 ANQGSEA. This CDR3 comprises 16 residues. V shed 0 bases and J shed 1 base, with 15 bases lying between them. The CDR3 bases are TGCAGCGTTGAAGATCTAACAGGGTTGGGCCAAGAGACCCAGTACTTC. Protein sequence: CSVEDLTGLGQETQYF.

There are a few counts of this clonotype. The V call is TRBV24-1, the J call TRBJ2-1, with no clear D. Trimming shortened V by 1 base and J by 0 bases, and 9 bases separated the two germline ends. The CDR3 is 16 residues long. The germline V gene has CDR1 KGHDR and CDR2 SFDVKD. The CDR3 DNA is TGTGCCACCAGTGATTTTCGGTCCAGCTCCTACAATGAGCAGTTCTTC. It specifies CATSDFRSSSYNEQFF.

This clonotype was seen repeatedly, ten times or more. The chain employs TRBV12-3 or TRBV12-4 and TRBJ2-1; D might be TRBD2 (6 bases). Trimming took off 7 bases at V and 7 bases at J, with 20 bases between the two ends. The CDR3 length is 15 residues. The DNA of the CDR3 is TGTGCCAGCAATTCGGGACTTGGTGTGCAAAATGAGCAGTTCTTC. Its protein is CASNSGLGVQNEQFF.

This clonotype showed up just a few times. The chain carries TRBV4-3 and TRBJ1-6; D is ambiguous. Trimming stripped 4 bases from V and 8 bases from J, with 21 bases between. Germline CDR1 LGHNA, CDR2 YSLEER. The CDR3 contains 17 residues. DNA of the CDR3: TGCGCCAGCAGCCTTACTCTACACGGAGGGTGGGATTCACCCCTCCACTTT. Protein: CASSLTLHGGWDSPLHF.

Ten or more counts support this clonotype. CDR3 loop: CASSHPTGGNEQFF. The CDR3 nucleotides are TGTGCCAGCAGCCACCCCACAGGGGGCAATGAGCAGTTCTTC. V and J are TRBV4-2 and TRBJ2-1; 8 bases are shared with TRBD1. This CDR3 is 14 amino acids long. Germline V gene lookup returns CDR1 LGHNA and CDR2 YNFKEQ. With V trimmed by 3 bases and J by 6 bases, 4 bases remained unmatched.

This clonotype was counted a few times. The J gene is TRBJ2-1, the V gene TRBV19; D remains ambiguous. Trimming took off 2 bases at V and 0 bases at J, with 11 bases between the two ends. This CDR3 region has 16 residues. Germline V gene data show CDR1 as LNHDA and CDR2 as SQIVND (reference sequence). The CDR3 spells CASSIRGVSSYNEQFF. CDR3 coding DNA: TGTGCCAGTAGTATACGAGGCGTGAGCTCCTACAATGAGCAGTTCTTC. Based on the CDR3 plus reference TRBV19 and TRBJ2-1, the full variable domain is DGGITQSPKYLFRKEGQNVTLSCEQNLNHDAMYWYRQDPGQGLRLIYYSQIVNDFQKGDIAEGYSVSREKKESFPLTVTSAQKNPTAFYLCASSIRGVSSYNEQFFGPGTRLTVL.

This clonotype was counted many times. This chain joins TRBV6-5 and TRBJ1-2; tentatively, D is TRBD1 (6 bases). Germline V gene sequence: CDR1 MNHEY, CDR2 SVGAGI. This CDR3 spans 12 amino acids. Trimming left V 4 bases short and J 7 bases short, with 10 bases between. The CDR3 loop is CASSSTGTGYTF. DNA for the CDR3: TGTGCCAGCAGTTCCACAGGGACTGGCTACACCTTC.

This clonotype occurred a few times. The rearrangement joins TRBV12-3 or TRBV12-4 to TRBJ1-5, with D possibly being TRBD1 (5 bases). The V end was cut by 4 bases, the J end by 4 bases, with 14 bases between. This CDR3 has 15 residues. In DNA, the CDR3 is TGTGCCAGCAGTTCTCCTGGGACGGAGAATCAGCCCCAGCATTTT. It specifies CASSSPGTENQPQHF.

V and J are TRBV4-3 and TRBJ2-2; 7 bases align to TRBD1. Germline V gene sequence: CDR1 LGHNA, CDR2 YSLEER. The junction had 3 bases not matched to a gene; V was cut back by 0 bases and J by 5 bases. The CDR3 length is 15 residues. CDR3 in DNA: TGCGCCAGCAGCCAAGAGAGGGGGCTTACCGGGGAGCTGTTTTTT. It codes for CASSQERGLTGELFF.

This clonotype was detected many times. The chain is built from TRBV12-3 or TRBV12-4 and TRBJ2-4; a weak D match, TRBD1 (6 bases). V was trimmed by 5 bases and J by 8 bases, leaving 16 bases between them. This CDR3 has 14 amino acids. As DNA, the CDR3 is TGTGCCAGCAGTAATACAGGGTTCTTGGACATTCAGTACTTC. Encoded protein: CASSNTGFLDIQYF.

As regards this clonotype: This may stem from a read error, because a much larger clone lies one nucleotide away. The J gene is TRBJ2-1, the V gene TRBV5-1, with TRBD1 matching 8 bases. Germline V CDR1 and CDR2: SGHRS, YFSETQ. CDR3 size: 13 residues. The CDR3 protein is CASSRGQDNEQLF. CDR3 DNA sequence: TGCGCCAGCAGCCGGGGACAGGACAATGAGCAGTTATTC.

This clonotype was seen at least ten times. The chain employs TRBV5-5 and TRBJ2-3; no clear D gene. The CDR3 length is 12 residues. Trimming removed 5 bases from V and 4 bases from J, with 8 bases in between. Germline V gives CDR1 SGHKS, CDR2 YYEKEE (reference sequence). CDR3 sequence reads: CASSYVADTQYF. The CDR3 DNA reads as TGTGCCAGCAGTTACGTGGCAGATACGCAGTATTTT.

This clonotype has ten or more counts. This chain connects TRBV20-1 to TRBJ2-3, with 8 bases identical to TRBD2. In germline, CDR1 is DFQATT, CDR2 SNEGSKA (reference sequence). With 5 bases clipped from V and 5 bases from J, the junction kept 6 bases outside the gene matches. The CDR3 runs to 13 residues. CDR3 DNA sequence: TGCAGTGCTGACGGGGGGGCCGTAGATACGCAGTATTTT. Its protein product is CSADGGAVDTQYF.

At least ten counts were recorded for this clonotype. CDR3 residues: CASSQPGGWRDTQYF. The CDR3 bases are TGCGCCAGCAGCCAACCAGGGGGCTGGAGAGATACGCAGTATTTT. The rearrangement joins TRBV4-1 to TRBJ2-3; 8 bases are shared with TRBD1. Germline CDR1 is MGHRA and CDR2 is YSYEKL. V was clipped by 2 bases and J by 5 bases; unmatched bases: 6. This CDR3 comprises 15 residues.

This clonotype was recorded at least ten times. V is TRBV15 and J is TRBJ1-1; a weak D match, TRBD1 (5 bases). V lost 6 bases and J 0 bases, leaving 11 bases between the germline ends. The CDR3 totals 14 residues. Germline lookup yields CDR1 LNHNV and CDR2 YYDKDF (reference sequence). CDR3 in amino acids: CATRTTAMNTEAFF. The CDR3, as DNA: TGTGCCACCAGAACGACAGCCATGAACACTGAAGCTTTCTTT. Full variable domain (missing parts from reference TRBV15 and TRBJ1-1): DAMVIQNPRYQVTQFGKPVTLSCSQTLNHNVMYWYQQKSSQAPKLLFHYYDKDFNNEADTPDNFQSRRPNTSFCFLDIRSPGLGDTAMYLCATRTTAMNTEAFFGQGTRLTVV.

This clonotype was seen many times. J is TRBJ2-3 and V is TRBV7-2; D may be TRBD1 or TRBD2 (5 bases each). The CDR3 has 15 residues. V was shortened by 3 bases and J by 1 base, with 11 bases between the two germline ends. Germline values: CDR1 SGHTA, CDR2 FQGNSA. The CDR3 sequence is CASSLSGRRTDTQYF. The CDR3, as DNA: TGTGCCAGCAGCTTGTCGGGGCGTCGCACAGATACGCAGTATTTT. Full variable domain (rest looked up from reference TRBV7-2 and TRBJ2-3): GAGVSQSPSNKVTEKGKDVELRCDPISGHTALYWYRQSLGQGLEFLIYFQGNSAPDKSGLPSDRFSAERTGGSVSTLTIQRTQQEDSAVYLCASSLSGRRTDTQYFGPGTRLTVL.

This clonotype has a handful of counts. This chain connects TRBV30 to TRBJ2-1, with TRBD2 identical over 10 bases. Trimming cost V 2 bases and J 9 bases; bases outside gene matches: 13. Germline lookup yields CDR1 GTSNPN and CDR2 SVGIG (reference sequence). CDR3 length: 16 amino acids. The CDR3 DNA reads TGTGCCTGGAGTCCCCTAGGAGCGGGGGGGCAGGGTGAGCAGTTCTTC. It codes for CAWSPLGAGGQGEQFF. The whole variable domain, remainder taken from reference TRBV30 and TRBJ2-1, is SQTIHQWPATLVQPVGSPLSLECTVEGTSNPNLYWYRQAAGRGLQLLFYSVGIGQISSEVPQNLSASRPQDRQFILSSKKLLLSDSGFYLCAWSPLGAGGQGEQFFGPGTRLTVL.

This clonotype was seen many times. The chain employs TRBV6-5 and TRBJ1-1, with D uncertain. Trimming removed 2 bases from V and 2 bases from J, with 6 bases in between. The CDR3 has 13 residues. The germline V gene has CDR1 MNHEY and CDR2 SVGAGI. Written as DNA, the CDR3 is TGTGCCAGCAGTTACGGATACAACACTGAAGCTTTCTTT. Translating it yields CASSYGYNTEAFF.

The V gene is TRBV9, the J gene TRBJ2-7; perhaps TRBD2 as D (6 bases). Germline assignment: CDR1 SGDLS and CDR2 YYNGEE. The V gene lost 0 bases and the J gene lost 3 bases, with 10 bases spanning the gap. This CDR3 region has 14 residues. This CDR3 reads CASSVEGGVYEQYF. The CDR3 DNA is TGTGCCAGCAGCGTAGAGGGCGGGGTCTACGAGCAGTACTTC.

This clonotype came up many times. J is TRBJ2-1 and V is TRBV24-1, with TRBD1 matching over 9 bases. V lost 4 bases to trimming and J lost 7 bases; unmatched junction nucleotides: 10. The germline V gene has CDR1 KGHDR and CDR2 SFDVKD. The CDR3 runs to 16 residues. CDR3 sequence: CATSDYPGQGGNEQFF. In DNA, the CDR3 is TGTGCCACCAGTGACTATCCGGGACAGGGCGGGAATGAGCAGTTCTTC.

This clonotype occurred many times. The CDR3 DNA reads TGTGCCAGCAGCTTAGAGCGCGGAGGGGCGATTCGGGAAAAACTGTTTTTT. This sequence encodes CASSLERGGAIREKLFF. The chain recombines TRBV11-2 with TRBJ1-4, with a tentative D call TRBD1 (5 bases). The V gene's germline CDR1 is SGHAT and CDR2 FQNNGV. Trimming left V 0 bases short and J 8 bases short, with 19 bases between. This CDR3 region has 17 residues.

This clonotype was recorded a few times. V and J are TRBV7-8 and TRBJ2-1, with D maybe TRBD1 (5 bases). The CDR3 runs 12 residues. Germline CDR1 SGHVS, CDR2 FQNEAQ. Trimming left V 5 bases short and J 9 bases short, with 11 bases between. The CDR3 loop is CASSKQVPEQFF. In nucleotides, the CDR3 is TGTGCCAGCAGCAAACAGGTCCCTGAGCAGTTCTTC.

This clonotype came up a few times. This rearrangement joins TRBV2 to TRBJ2-1, with D perhaps matching TRBD2 (5 bases). The germline V and J ends were trimmed by 7 bases and 10 bases, with 8 bases remaining between them. The CDR3 has 10 residues. CDR1 is SNHLY and CDR2 is FYNNEI in the germline V gene. The CDR3 bases are TGTGCCAGCATCCGGGGAGAGCAGTTCTTC. Protein sequence: CASIRGEQFF.

This clonotype was observed at least ten times. The rearrangement links TRBV11-2 to TRBJ2-7; D is perhaps TRBD1 (6 bases). The CDR3 extends over 15 amino acids. CDR1 is SGHAT, CDR2 FQNNGV, per germline. Trimming took 5 bases from V and 4 from J, leaving 18 bases between them. The CDR3 is CASSPRFRGSYEQYV. The CDR3 bases are TGTGCCAGCAGCCCCCGGTTTAGGGGGTCTTACGAGCAGTACGTC.

This clonotype was seen many times. The chain employs TRBV6-2 or TRBV6-3 and TRBJ1-1; the match to TRBD1 covers 7 bases. This CDR3 has 17 residues. The J segment lost 0 bases and the V segment lost 2 bases, leaving 9 bases of the junction unmatched. Germline values: CDR1 MNHEY, CDR2 SVGEGT. As DNA, the CDR3 is TGTGCCAGCAGTTACGAGGCCGGGACAGTCATGAACACTGAAGCTTTCTTT. Translating gives CASSYEAGTVMNTEAFF.

The chain is built from TRBV16 and TRBJ1-1; the D gene is possibly TRBD1 (6 bases). Trimming removed 8 bases at V and 8 bases at J, with 18 bases between. The germline gives CDR1 KGHSY, CDR2 FQNENV. This CDR3 spans 13 amino acids. The CDR3 region has the DNA TGTGCCAGCCGGCCACAGGGAAGTGCAGAAGCTTTCTTT. Protein: CASRPQGSAEAFF.